These 22 T cell receptor beta chains came from one sample sequenced in a study of naive and memory T cell subsets. Amplification of ligated cDNA took four PCR rounds with SP2 and nested alpha and beta constant primers. One entry per CDR3 protein results from TCRdb running MiXCR on the 5' RACE reads. Altogether about 62,000 distinct CDR3 sequences are present, 7% to 8% being singletons, with the ten largest covering 15% to 20%. A UMI-containing oligonucleotide was joined by 3' ligation to the TCR cDNA template. These receptors were collected from a female donor in good health.

In this sample, this clonotype turned up many times. V and J are TRBV20-1 and TRBJ2-3, with 8 bases fitting TRBD2. The CDR3 extends over 15 amino acids. V was pared by 5 bases and J by 3 bases, with 10 bases of the junction left unmatched. CDR1 is DFQATT and CDR2 is SNEGSKA in the germline V gene (reference sequence). Here the CDR3 reads CSAPSGLVPTDTQYF. The CDR3 DNA is TGCAGTGCTCCTAGCGGGCTTGTGCCGACAGATACGCAGTATTTT.

This sequence joins TRBV7-9 and TRBJ2-1; D gene uncertain. CDR1 and CDR2 from the germline V gene are SEHNR and FQNEAQ (reference sequence). The CDR3 spans 17 residues. V lost 7 bases and J lost 0, with 19 bases in between. As DNA, the CDR3 is TGTGCCAGCACCGGGTGGCCCTCCGGTTTCTCCTACAATGAGCAGTTCTTC. Protein: CASTGWPSGFSYNEQFF. Full variable domain (missing parts from reference TRBV7-9 and TRBJ2-1): DTGVSQNPRHKITKRGQNVTFRCDPISEHNRLYWYRQTLGQGPEFLTYFQNEAQLEKSRLLSDRFSAERPKGSFSTLEIQRTEQGDSAMYLCASTGWPSGFSYNEQFFGPGTRLTVL.

There are many counts of this clonotype. V is TRBV2 and J is TRBJ2-7; TRBD2 matches at 9 bases. Germline V gene sequence: CDR1 SNHLY, CDR2 FYNNEI. CDR3 length: 14 residues. Trimming took 7 bases from V and 3 from J; bases not matched to a gene: 7. This CDR3 reads CASKGREGLYEQYF. The CDR3 nucleotides are TGTGCCAGCAAGGGGCGGGAGGGCCTCTACGAGCAGTACTTC.

The sample holds a few counts of this clonotype. The J gene is TRBJ1-1, the V gene TRBV12-3 or TRBV12-4, with a possible D match to TRBD1 (5 bases). The CDR3 runs 14 residues. With 4 bases removed from V and 7 bases from J, the gap between germline ends came to 16 bases. The CDR3 here is CASSWGQGMNEAFF. CDR3 DNA: TGTGCCAGCAGTTGGGGTCAGGGTATGAATGAAGCTTTCTTT.

The V call is TRBV12-3 or TRBV12-4, the J call TRBJ2-5; 8 nucleotides align to TRBD1. V dropped 8 bases and J dropped 5; count of bases not matched to a gene: 4. The CDR3 loop spans 12 amino acids. Here the CDR3 reads CASQGAMETQYF. The CDR3 bases are TGTGCCAGCCAGGGGGCGATGGAGACCCAGTACTTC.

The sample holds a few counts of this clonotype. The chain employs TRBV14 and TRBJ1-1, with D hard to call. Trimming stripped 3 bases from V and 1 base from J, with 12 bases between. This CDR3 region has 15 residues. Germline V lookup: CDR1 SGHDN, CDR2 FVKESK. CDR3 amino acids: CASSHGMVGNTEAFF. The CDR3 bases are TGTGCCAGCAGCCACGGGATGGTAGGGAACACTGAAGCTTTCTTT. The whole variable domain, filled in from reference TRBV14 and TRBJ1-1, reads EAGVTQFPSHSVIEKGQTVTLRCDPISGHDNLYWYRRVMGKEIKFLLHFVKESKQDESGMPNNRFLAERTGGTYSTLKVQPAELEDSGVYFCASSHGMVGNTEAFFGQGTRLTVV.

This clonotype was seen more than once but under ten times. The rearrangement links TRBV20-1 to TRBJ2-3; tentative D call: TRBD2 (5 bases). Deletions cut 6 bases from V and 0 bases from J, with 16 bases between. The CDR3 covers 15 residues. Germline CDR1 reads DFQATT; CDR2 reads SNEGSKA (reference sequence). CDR3 sequence (DNA): TGCAGTGCGTTCGACGGGAAAACTAGCACAGATACGCAGTATTTT. Translation: CSAFDGKTSTDTQYF.

The sample holds a few counts of this clonotype. The chain couples TRBV20-1 to TRBJ2-1; D perhaps matches TRBD2 (6 bases). The CDR3 contains 15 residues. Trimming removed 3 bases at V and 5 bases at J, with 17 bases between. Germline CDR1 and CDR2: DFQATT and SNEGSKA (reference sequence). CDR3 loop: CSASGFLAEHNEQFF. The CDR3 DNA reads as TGCAGTGCTAGTGGGTTCTTAGCGGAGCACAATGAGCAGTTCTTC.

This clonotype was seen repeatedly, ten times or more. The chain employs TRBV12-3 or TRBV12-4 and TRBJ1-1; D gene ambiguous. The CDR3 consists of 13 residues. Trimming removed 6 bases at V and 3 bases at J, with 11 bases between. DNA of the CDR3: TGTGCCAGCAGCCGACATATTGACACTGAAGCTTTCTTT. Translated: CASSRHIDTEAFF.

This clonotype occurred a few times. The rearrangement links TRBV20-1 to TRBJ1-4; a possible D gene is TRBD1 (5 bases). CDR1 is DFQATT and CDR2 is SNEGSKA in the germline V gene (reference sequence). This CDR3 spans 11 amino acids. V was shortened by 5 bases and J by 8 bases, with 9 bases between the two germline ends. The CDR3 here is CSAGGREKLFF. CDR3 DNA: TGCAGTGCTGGGGGGAGGGAAAAACTGTTTTTT.

This clonotype was seen repeatedly, ten times or more. The chain has TRBV20-1 and TRBJ1-4; no clear D gene. The germline V gene encodes CDR1 DFQATT and CDR2 SNEGSKA (reference sequence). CDR3 length: 14 amino acids. Trimming took off 5 bases at V and 8 bases at J, with 18 bases between the two ends. CDR3 in DNA: TGCAGTGCTTCCCGGGATTCGGATCAGGAAAAACTGTTTTTT. Amino acid sequence: CSASRDSDQEKLFF.

This clonotype was seen only a few times. For the CDR3, the DNA is TGTGCCAGCAGTCTCAGCCGCTTGACAGGATTAGTCACTGAAGCTTTCTTT. Translation gives CASSLSRLTGLVTEAFF. The chain employs TRBV7-9 and TRBJ1-1, with a tentative D call TRBD1 (6 bases). The CDR3 runs 17 residues. V lost 6 bases and J 4 bases, leaving 24 bases between the germline ends. Germline assignment: CDR1 SEHNR and CDR2 FQNEAQ (reference sequence). The full variable domain, its missing parts supplied by reference TRBV7-9 and TRBJ1-1, is DTGVSQNPRHKITKRGQNVTFRCDPISEHNRLYWYRQTLGQGPEFLTYFQNEAQLEKSRLLSDRFSAERPKGSFSTLEIQRTEQGDSAMYLCASSLSRLTGLVTEAFFGQGTRLTVV.

This clonotype was observed a few times. The chain is built from TRBV5-1 and TRBJ2-5; perhaps TRBD1 as D (6 bases). The V end was cut by 4 bases, the J end by 1 base, with 11 bases between. CDR3 size: 14 residues. Per germline, CDR1 SGHRS and CDR2 YFSETQ. In DNA form, the CDR3 reads TGCGCCAGCAGCGGACAGATGTCCCAAGAGACCCAGTACTTC. This sequence encodes CASSGQMSQETQYF.

Notes on this clonotype: One base away lies a much larger clone, so this may be a sequencing read error. The V and J genes are TRBV12-3 or TRBV12-4 and TRBJ2-1, with 9 bases lining up with TRBD2. CDR3 length equals 13 residues. CDR3 residues: CASSLAGVGEQFF. The CDR3 region has the DNA TGTGCCAGCAGCTTAGCGGGAGTTGGTGAGCAGTTCTTC.

This clonotype was seen more than once but under ten times. The chain combines TRBV7-3 with TRBJ2-6; a possible D gene is TRBD1 (6 bases). Germline V lookup: CDR1 SGHTA, CDR2 FQGTGA. This CDR3 is 16 amino acids long. V lost 1 base and J lost 4, with 11 bases in between. The CDR3: CASSLMSGAGANVLTF. CDR3 bases: TGTGCCAGCAGCTTAATGTCAGGGGCCGGGGCCAACGTCCTGACTTTC.

The chain joins TRBV5-4 to TRBJ2-3; D is perhaps TRBD2 (5 bases). Between the trimmed V and J ends, which lost 4 bases and 3 bases, there was a span of 9 bases. CDR3 size: 13 residues. Germline lookup yields CDR1 SGHNT and CDR2 YYREEE (reference sequence). The CDR3 reads CASSPWRTDTQYF. CDR3 DNA: TGTGCCAGCAGCCCATGGAGGACAGATACGCAGTATTTT.

This clonotype was found many times. This chain connects TRBV12-3 or TRBV12-4 to TRBJ1-2, with a weak D call TRBD1 (6 bases). The CDR3 has 19 amino acids. Trimming pared 3 bases from V and 0 bases from J, leaving 23 bases between. CDR3 sequence reads: CASSLGRQGPELPNYGYTF. DNA for the CDR3: TGTGCCAGCAGTTTGGGGAGGCAGGGGCCTGAACTCCCTAACTATGGCTACACCTTC.

This clonotype was observed a few times. Here the CDR3 DNA reads TGTGCCAGCAGTTATGGGTTAGTTGTACCAGATACGCAGTATTTT. This codes for CASSYGLVVPDTQYF. This chain links TRBV6-2 or TRBV6-3 with TRBJ2-3; no clear D gene. The germline V gene encodes CDR1 MNHEY and CDR2 SVGEGT. V was trimmed by 3 bases and J by 4 bases, leaving 14 bases between them. The CDR3 has 15 residues.

This clonotype has just one count. The chain carries TRBV6-5 and TRBJ2-5; TRBD2 matches at 13 bases. The CDR3 is made up of 15 amino acids. V trimming: 4 bases; J trimming: 5 bases; junction bases outside the gene matches: 4. CDR1 and CDR2 (germline): MNHEY, SVGAGI. The CDR3 reads CASSSGLAGMETQYF. The DNA of the CDR3 is TGTGCCAGCAGTTCGGGACTAGCGGGAATGGAGACCCAGTACTTC.

The CDR3 DNA reads as TGTGCCAGCAGTTTATCTGCCTCTGGGGCCAACGTCCTGACTTTC. Translating gives CASSLSASGANVLTF. This chain connects TRBV12-3 or TRBV12-4 to TRBJ2-6, with unresolved D. The CDR3 length is 15 residues. The germline V and J ends were trimmed by 2 bases and 0 bases, with 5 bases remaining between them.

V and J are TRBV12-3 or TRBV12-4 and TRBJ2-2; 8 bases fit TRBD1. With 4 bases clipped from V and 6 bases from J, the junction kept 4 bases outside the gene matches. This CDR3 comprises 14 residues. DNA for the CDR3: TGTGCCAGCAGTTCCAGGGGGCGCCCCGGGGAGCTGTTTTTT. Translating gives CASSSRGRPGELFF.

This clonotype occurred a few times. The chain combines TRBV25-1 with TRBJ2-7; weak D call: TRBD1 (6 bases). The germline CDR1 and CDR2 sequences are MGHDK and SYGVNS. CDR3 length equals 14 residues. V shed 6 bases and J shed 1 base, with 13 bases lying between them. CDR3 sequence: CASSGPGTSYEQYF. The CDR3, as DNA: TGTGCCAGCAGCGGACCCGGGACATCCTACGAGCAGTACTTC.